This TCR beta chain was sequenced for a study of cytomegalovirus exposure and HLA in healthy donors. Whole-study results and caveats: The listing of about 150 TCR beta chains classed them as cytomegalovirus-associated. With high specificity and sensitivity, the classifier reportedly diagnosed cytomegalovirus status.

Germline V CDR1 and CDR2: LNHDA, SQIVND (reference sequence). Trimming left V 4 bases short and J 4 bases short, with 13 bases between. This CDR3 comprises 14 residues. Regarding this clone: Its specificity is not known.

Produced via immunoSEQ multiplex PCR; TCRdb's table is partial and in-frame only. The data contain tens of thousands of clones, approximately 95% of them seen just once; the ten biggest clones take up under 0.9%. Material: PBMCs. The origin of this receptor is a woman aged 18 to 35 in good health and CMV-seronegative. V is TRBV19 and J is TRBJ1-1; TRBD1 is a possible D gene (6 bases). For the CDR3, the DNA is TGTGCCAGTAGTACCCACAGGGAAGGCACTGAAGCTTTCTTT. The encoded protein is CASSTHREGTEAFF. Complete variable domain (other parts from reference TRBV19 and TRBJ1-1): DGGITQSPKYLFRKEGQNVTLSCEQNLNHDAMYWYRQDPGQGLRLIYYSQIVNDFQKGDIAEGYSVSREKKESFPLTVTSAQKNPTAFYLCASSTHREGTEAFFGQGTRLTVV.